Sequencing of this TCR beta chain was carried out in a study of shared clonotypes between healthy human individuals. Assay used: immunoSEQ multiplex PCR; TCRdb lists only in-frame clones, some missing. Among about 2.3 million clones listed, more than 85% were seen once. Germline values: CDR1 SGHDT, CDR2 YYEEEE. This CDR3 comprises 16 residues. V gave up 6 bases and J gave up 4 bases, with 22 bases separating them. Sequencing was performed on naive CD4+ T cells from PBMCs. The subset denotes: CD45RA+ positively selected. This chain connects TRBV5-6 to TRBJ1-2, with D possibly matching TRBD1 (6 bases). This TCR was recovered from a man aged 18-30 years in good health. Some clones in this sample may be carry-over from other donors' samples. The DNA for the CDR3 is TGTGCCAGCACCAAGGACAGCCTAAGTTCTAGCTATGGCTACACCTTC. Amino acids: CASTKDSLSSSYGYTF.